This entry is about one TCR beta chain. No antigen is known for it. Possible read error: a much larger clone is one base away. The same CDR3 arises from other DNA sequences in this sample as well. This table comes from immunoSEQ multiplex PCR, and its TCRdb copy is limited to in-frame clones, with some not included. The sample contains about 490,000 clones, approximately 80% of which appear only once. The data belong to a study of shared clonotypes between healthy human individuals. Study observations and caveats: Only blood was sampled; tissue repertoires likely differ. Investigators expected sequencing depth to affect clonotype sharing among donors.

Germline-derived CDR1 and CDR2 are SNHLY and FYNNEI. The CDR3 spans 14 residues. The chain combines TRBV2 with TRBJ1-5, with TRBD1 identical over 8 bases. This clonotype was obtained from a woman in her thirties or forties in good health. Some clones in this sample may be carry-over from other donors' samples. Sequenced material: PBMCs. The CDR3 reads CASSEQGADQPQHF. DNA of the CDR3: TGTGCCAGCAGTGAGCAGGGGGCAGATCAGCCCCAGCATTTC.